The sequence of this T cell receptor beta chain was determined in a study of siplizumab effects on memory and regulatory T cells. Some clones are missing from TCRdb's copy, which holds only in-frame ones; the method was immunoSEQ multiplex PCR. The profile shows about 100,000 clones, roughly 93% of them singletons. Details on this clone: Its antigen is unidentified.

Study-wide results and limits: Tracing alloreactive clones into unstimulated subsets worked for only a minor fraction of them. A major contribution to the alloresponse seemed to be made by naive T cells, which seemed more diverse than memory cells.

Sequenced sample: non-Treg CD4+ T cells sorted from blood. The receptor's source is a human donor in good health.

CDR3 coding DNA: TGTGCCAGCAGTCCCTTTGGCTATGGCTACACCTTC. Protein sequence: CASSPFGYGYTF. The rearrangement uses TRBV28 and TRBJ1-2; unclear D gene. CDR3 size: 12 residues. Trimming stripped 5 bases from V and 4 bases from J, with 8 bases between. Germline CDR1 is MDHEN and CDR2 is SYDVKM.